Following are 14 T cell receptor beta chains from one sample sequenced in a study of cytomegalovirus exposure and HLA in healthy donors. In the PCR, 60 Vbeta and 13 Jbeta primers were used. Measured with immunoSEQ multiplex PCR; TCRdb has only the in-frame clones, and not every one. The sample records 99,000 or so clones, around four fifths being singletons. Material for sequencing was PBMCs. Source of these receptors: a woman in her 40s in good health and CMV-seropositive.

V gene TRBV15 combines with J gene TRBJ1-3, with a weak D call TRBD1 (5 bases). The CDR3 loop spans 19 amino acids. Germline assignment: CDR1 LNHNV and CDR2 YYDKDF (reference sequence). V lost 2 bases and J lost 2, with 22 bases in between. This CDR3 reads CATSRPTEQVTNTGNTIYF. CDR3 bases: TGTGCCACCAGCAGACCGACCGAACAGGTTACGAATACTGGAAACACCATATATTTT. Full variable domain (remainder filled in from reference TRBV15 and TRBJ1-3): DAMVIQNPRYQVTQFGKPVTLSCSQTLNHNVMYWYQQKSSQAPKLLFHYYDKDFNNEADTPDNFQSRRPNTSFCFLDIRSPGLGDTAMYLCATSRPTEQVTNTGNTIYFGEGSWLTVV.

This clone occurred a few times. The V and J genes are TRBV11-3 and TRBJ1-1; 7 bases match TRBD1. The CDR3 spans 14 residues. Trimming removed 5 bases from V and 1 base from J; junction bases left unmatched: 4. The germline gives CDR1 SGHNT, CDR2 YENEEA. CDR3 sequence (DNA): TGTGCCAGCAGCATAGGGACAGAGAACACTGAAGCTTTCTTT. Amino acids: CASSIGTENTEAFF.

The chain couples TRBV28 to TRBJ1-5; 10 bases align to TRBD1. V lost 5 bases and J lost 3; bases outside the gene matches: 7. The CDR3 runs to 16 residues. Germline V gives CDR1 MDHEN, CDR2 SYDVKM. CDR3 sequence (DNA): TGTGCCAGCAGTCCTCCTGGGACAGGGGACAATCAGCCCCAGCATTTT. This translates into CASSPPGTGDNQPQHF. Full variable domain (missing parts from reference TRBV28 and TRBJ1-5): DVKVTQSSRYLVKRTGEKVFLECVQDMDHENMFWYRQDPGLGLRLIYFSYDVKMKEKGDIPEGYSVSREKKERFSLILESASTNQTSMYLCASSPPGTGDNQPQHFGDGTRLSIL.

The chain is built from TRBV19 and TRBJ2-1; TRBD1 matches 11 bases. CDR1 and CDR2 from the germline V gene are LNHDA and SQIVND (reference sequence). The CDR3 extends over 16 amino acids. The V segment lost 7 bases and the J segment 10 bases; nucleotides outside the gene matches: 15. The CDR3 DNA follows: TGTGCCAGTAACACCCTGGACAGGGGGCATTTAGGGGAGCAGTTCTTC. Amino acids: CASNTLDRGHLGEQFF.

The rearrangement links TRBV7-9 to TRBJ1-2; a possible D gene is TRBD1 (6 bases). Germline CDR1 SEHNR, CDR2 FQNEAQ (reference sequence). The CDR3 totals 16 residues. Trimming left V 5 bases short and J 4 bases short, with 20 bases between. Here the CDR3 reads CASSPLGTLESYGYTF. As DNA, the CDR3 is TGTGCCAGCAGCCCCCTAGGGACACTAGAATCCTATGGCTACACCTTC.

This rearrangement joins TRBV10-2 to TRBJ2-1, with 10 bases lining up with TRBD2. Trimming took 4 bases from V and 4 from J; bases not matched to a gene: 1. Germline loops: CDR1 WSHSY, CDR2 SAAADI. The CDR3 has 14 residues. The CDR3 nucleotides read TGCGCCAGCAGTGTTAGCGGGGGGTACAATGAGCAGTTCTTC. Encoded protein: CASSVSGGYNEQFF.

The J gene is TRBJ2-7, the V gene TRBV15, with 11 bases fitting TRBD2. Per the germline V gene, CDR1 is LNHNV and CDR2 is YYDKDF (reference sequence). This CDR3 is 16 amino acids long. With V trimmed by 3 bases and J by 1 base, 5 bases remained unmatched. This chain's CDR3 is CATSRTLAGGSYEQYF. The CDR3 DNA follows: TGTGCCACCAGCAGGACCCTAGCGGGGGGATCCTACGAGCAGTACTTC.

The chain links TRBV7-2 to TRBJ2-5; 7 nucleotides match TRBD1. This CDR3 contains 14 residues. In germline, CDR1 is SGHTA, CDR2 FQGNSA. Trimming took 2 bases from V and 4 from J; bases not matched to a gene: 4. The CDR3 region is CASSLNRGRETQYF. The CDR3 DNA sequence: TGTGCCAGCAGCTTAAACAGGGGTCGAGAGACCCAGTACTTC.

The gene calls are TRBV4-3 and TRBJ2-1; 10 nucleotides line up with TRBD1. Germline V gene sequence: CDR1 LGHNA, CDR2 YSLEER. J was trimmed by 4 bases and V by 2 bases; bases with no gene match: 5. This CDR3 has 16 amino acids. The CDR3 sequence: CASSQYGQGGYNEQFF. The CDR3 DNA sequence: TGCGCCAGCAGCCAATACGGACAGGGGGGGTACAATGAGCAGTTCTTC.

This rearrangement joins TRBV25-1 to TRBJ2-7, with TRBD2 identical over 9 bases. The V segment lost 2 bases and the J segment 7 bases; nucleotides outside the gene matches: 12. The V gene's germline CDR1 is MGHDK and CDR2 SYGVNS. CDR3 size: 16 residues. The CDR3 DNA sequence: TGTGCCAGCAGTGAAGTAGGAGCGGGGGGACCTCGGGAGCAGTACTTC. It specifies CASSEVGAGGPREQYF.

The chain uses TRBV7-2 and TRBJ2-7, with unresolved D. Trimming pared 1 base from V and 0 bases from J, leaving 10 bases between. CDR1 and CDR2 from the germline V gene are SGHTA and FQGNSA. The CDR3 extends over 15 amino acids. The CDR3 coding sequence is TGTGCCAGCAGCTTAGTGATAACAAGCTCCTACGAGCAGTACTTC. It is translated as CASSLVITSSYEQYF.

The chain joins TRBV5-8 to TRBJ2-1, with D possibly TRBD2 on 5 matching bases. The CDR3 sequence is 14 residues long. The germline V and J ends were trimmed by 7 bases and 2 bases, with 13 bases remaining between them. In germline, CDR1 is SGHTS, CDR2 YDEGEE. The CDR3: CASLRGKAYNEQFF. Here the CDR3 DNA reads TGTGCCAGCCTCCGGGGAAAAGCCTACAATGAGCAGTTCTTC.

This clone was found a few times. The chain combines TRBV5-6 with TRBJ1-5; D not certain. V dropped 0 bases and J dropped 6 bases, with 13 bases sitting between them. Germline CDR1 SGHDT, CDR2 YYEEEE. The CDR3 totals 15 residues. The CDR3 DNA follows: TGTGCCAGCAGCTTGGCCGGAGGGAGTGGTCAGCCCCAGCATTTT. Amino acids: CASSLAGGSGQPQHF.

This clone was found a few times. The J gene is TRBJ1-1, the V gene TRBV9; unclear D gene. The CDR3 is 16 amino acids. CDR1 and CDR2 (germline): SGDLS, YYNGEE. V was trimmed by 0 bases and J by 4 bases, leaving 16 bases between them. CDR3 DNA sequence: TGTGCCAGCAGCGTAGGTGGAAGTGCGGCAACCACTGAAGCTTTCTTT. It encodes CASSVGGSAATTEAFF. The full variable domain, in which reference TRBV9 and TRBJ1-1 provide the parts outside the CDR3, is DSGVTQTPKHLITATGQRVTLRCSPRSGDLSVYWYQQSLDQGLQFLIQYYNGEERAKGNILERFSAQQFPDLHSELNLSSLELGDSALYFCASSVGGSAATTEAFFGQGTRLTVV.